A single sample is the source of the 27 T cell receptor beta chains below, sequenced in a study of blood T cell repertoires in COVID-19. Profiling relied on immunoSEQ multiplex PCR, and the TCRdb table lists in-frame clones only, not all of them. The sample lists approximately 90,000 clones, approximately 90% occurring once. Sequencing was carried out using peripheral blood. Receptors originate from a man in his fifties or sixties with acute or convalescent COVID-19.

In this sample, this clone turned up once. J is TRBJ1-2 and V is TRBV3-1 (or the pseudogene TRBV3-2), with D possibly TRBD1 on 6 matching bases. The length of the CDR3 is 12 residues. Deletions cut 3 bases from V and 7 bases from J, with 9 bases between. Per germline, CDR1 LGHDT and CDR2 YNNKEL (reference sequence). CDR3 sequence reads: CASSQGAGGYTF. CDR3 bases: TGTGCCAGCAGCCAGGGGGCTGGTGGCTACACCTTC.

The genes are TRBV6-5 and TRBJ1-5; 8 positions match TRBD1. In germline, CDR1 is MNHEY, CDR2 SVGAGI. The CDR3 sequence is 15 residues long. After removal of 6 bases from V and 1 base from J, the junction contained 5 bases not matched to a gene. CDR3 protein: CASRPQGASNQPQHF. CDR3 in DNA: TGTGCCAGCAGGCCCCAGGGGGCCAGCAATCAGCCCCAGCATTTT.

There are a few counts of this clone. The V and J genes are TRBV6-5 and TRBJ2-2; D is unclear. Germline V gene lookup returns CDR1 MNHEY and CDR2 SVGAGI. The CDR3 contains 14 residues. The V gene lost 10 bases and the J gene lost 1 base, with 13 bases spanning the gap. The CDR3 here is CATLLPENTGELFF. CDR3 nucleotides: TGTGCCACCTTACTACCGGAGAACACCGGGGAGCTGTTTTTT.

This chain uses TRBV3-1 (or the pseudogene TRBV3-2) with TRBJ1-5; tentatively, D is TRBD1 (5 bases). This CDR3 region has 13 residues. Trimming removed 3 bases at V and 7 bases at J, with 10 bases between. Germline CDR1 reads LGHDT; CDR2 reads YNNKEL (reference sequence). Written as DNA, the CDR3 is TGTGCCAGCAGCCACCGGGGGAACCAGCCCCAGCATTTT. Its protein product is CASSHRGNQPQHF.

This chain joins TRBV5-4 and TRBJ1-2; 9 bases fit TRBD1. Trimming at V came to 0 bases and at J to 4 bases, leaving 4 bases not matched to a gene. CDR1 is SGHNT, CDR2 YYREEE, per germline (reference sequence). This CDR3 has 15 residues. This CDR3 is CASSLGTGAAYGYTF. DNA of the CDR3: TGTGCCAGCAGCTTGGGGACAGGGGCCGCCTATGGCTACACCTTC.

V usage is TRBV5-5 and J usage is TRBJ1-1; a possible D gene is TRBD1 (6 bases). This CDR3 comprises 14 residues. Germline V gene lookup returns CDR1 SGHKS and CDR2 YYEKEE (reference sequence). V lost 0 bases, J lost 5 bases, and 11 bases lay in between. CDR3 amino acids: CASSLVGGVTEAFF. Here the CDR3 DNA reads TGTGCCAGCAGCTTGGTAGGGGGGGTAACTGAAGCTTTCTTT.

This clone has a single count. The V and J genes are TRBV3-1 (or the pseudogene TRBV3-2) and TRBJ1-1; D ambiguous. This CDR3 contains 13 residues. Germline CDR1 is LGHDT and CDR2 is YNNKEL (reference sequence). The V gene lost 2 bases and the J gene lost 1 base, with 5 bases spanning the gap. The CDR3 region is CASSQSWNTEAFF. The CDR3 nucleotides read TGTGCCAGCAGCCAATCCTGGAACACTGAAGCTTTCTTT.

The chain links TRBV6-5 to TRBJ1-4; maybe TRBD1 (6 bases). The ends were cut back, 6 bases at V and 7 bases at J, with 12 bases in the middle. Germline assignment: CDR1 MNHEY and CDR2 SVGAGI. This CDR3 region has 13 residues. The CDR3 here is CASRDLQGEKLFF. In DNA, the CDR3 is TGTGCCAGCAGAGACTTACAGGGTGAAAAACTGTTTTTT.

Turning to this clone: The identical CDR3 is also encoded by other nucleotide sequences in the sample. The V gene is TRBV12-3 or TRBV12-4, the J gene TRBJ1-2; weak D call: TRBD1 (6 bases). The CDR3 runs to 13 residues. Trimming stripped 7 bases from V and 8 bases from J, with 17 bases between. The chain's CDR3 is CASTISQGKGYTF. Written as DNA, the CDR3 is TGTGCCAGCACCATCTCACAGGGAAAGGGCTACACCTTC.

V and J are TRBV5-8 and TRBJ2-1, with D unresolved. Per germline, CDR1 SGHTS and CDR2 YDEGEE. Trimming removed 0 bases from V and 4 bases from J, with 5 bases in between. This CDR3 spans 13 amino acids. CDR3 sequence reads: CASSLAVYNEQFF. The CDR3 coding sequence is TGTGCCAGCAGCTTGGCAGTGTACAATGAGCAGTTCTTC.

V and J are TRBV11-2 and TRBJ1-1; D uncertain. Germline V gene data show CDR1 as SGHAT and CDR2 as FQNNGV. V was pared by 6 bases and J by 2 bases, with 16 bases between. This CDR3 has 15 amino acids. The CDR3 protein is CASSASRGKNTEAFF. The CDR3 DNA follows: TGTGCCAGCAGTGCAAGCCGAGGAAAAAACACTGAAGCTTTCTTT.

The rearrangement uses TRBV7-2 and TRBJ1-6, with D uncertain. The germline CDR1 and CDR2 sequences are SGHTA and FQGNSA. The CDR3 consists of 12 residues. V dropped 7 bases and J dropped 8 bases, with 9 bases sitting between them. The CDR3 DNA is TGTGCCAGCACCTGGTCGGATTCACCCCTCCACTTT. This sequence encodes CASTWSDSPLHF.

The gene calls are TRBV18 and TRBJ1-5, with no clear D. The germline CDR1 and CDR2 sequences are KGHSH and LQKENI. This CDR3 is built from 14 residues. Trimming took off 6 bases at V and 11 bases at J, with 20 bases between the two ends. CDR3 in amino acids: CASSPDESRRAQHF. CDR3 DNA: TGTGCCAGCTCGCCTGACGAGTCCCGGAGGGCCCAGCATTTT.

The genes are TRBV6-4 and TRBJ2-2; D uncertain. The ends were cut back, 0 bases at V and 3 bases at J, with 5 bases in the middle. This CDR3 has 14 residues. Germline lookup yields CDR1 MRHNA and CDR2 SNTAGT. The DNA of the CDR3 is TGTGCCAGCAGTGACTCCTATTACACCGGGGAGCTGTTTTTT. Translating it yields CASSDSYYTGELFF.

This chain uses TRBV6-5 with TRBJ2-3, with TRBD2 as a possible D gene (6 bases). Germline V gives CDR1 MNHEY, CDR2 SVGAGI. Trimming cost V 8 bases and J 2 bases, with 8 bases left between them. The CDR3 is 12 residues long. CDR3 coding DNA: TGTGCCAGCGGGGACTCCACAGATACGCAGTATTTT. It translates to CASGDSTDTQYF.

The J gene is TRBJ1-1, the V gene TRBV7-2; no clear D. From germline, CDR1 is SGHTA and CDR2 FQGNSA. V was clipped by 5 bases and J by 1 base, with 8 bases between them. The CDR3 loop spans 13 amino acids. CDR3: CASSRQANTEAFF. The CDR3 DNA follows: TGTGCCAGCAGCCGACAAGCGAACACTGAAGCTTTCTTT.

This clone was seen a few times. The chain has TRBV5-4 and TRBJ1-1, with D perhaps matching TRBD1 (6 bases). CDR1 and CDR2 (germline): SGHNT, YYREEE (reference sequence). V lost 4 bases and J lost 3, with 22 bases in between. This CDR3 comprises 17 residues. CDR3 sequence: CASSPGKGGAYDTEAFF. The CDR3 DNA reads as TGTGCCAGCAGCCCGGGTAAGGGGGGGGCGTATGACACTGAAGCTTTCTTT. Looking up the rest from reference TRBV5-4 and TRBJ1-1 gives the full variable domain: ETGVTQSPTHLIKTRGQQVTLRCSSQSGHNTVSWYQQALGQGPQFIFQYYREEENGRGNFPPRFSGLQFPNYSSELNVNALELDDSALYLCASSPGKGGAYDTEAFFGQGTRLTVV.

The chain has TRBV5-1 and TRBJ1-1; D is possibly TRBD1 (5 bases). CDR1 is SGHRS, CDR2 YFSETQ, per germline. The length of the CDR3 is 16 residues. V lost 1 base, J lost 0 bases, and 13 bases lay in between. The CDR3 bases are TGCGCCAGCAGCTTGTACAGGAGCCCCGTGAACACTGAAGCTTTCTTT. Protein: CASSLYRSPVNTEAFF. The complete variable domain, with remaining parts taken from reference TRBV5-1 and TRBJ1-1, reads KAGVTQTPRYLIKTRGQQVTLSCSPISGHRSVSWYQQTPGQGLQFLFEYFSETQRNKGNFPGRFSGRQFSNSRSEMNVSTLELGDSALYLCASSLYRSPVNTEAFFGQGTRLTVV.

CDR3: CASRLGGFYNSPLHF. CDR3 DNA sequence: TGTGCCAGCAGACTAGGGGGATTCTATAATTCACCCCTCCACTTT. The chain carries TRBV7-2 and TRBJ1-6; a weak D match, TRBD1 (6 bases). The length of the CDR3 is 15 residues. The germline gives CDR1 SGHTA, CDR2 FQGNSA. Trimming removed 6 bases at V and 3 bases at J, with 12 bases between. Based on the CDR3 plus reference TRBV7-2 and TRBJ1-6, the full variable domain is GAGVSQSPSNKVTEKGKDVELRCDPISGHTALYWYRQSLGQGLEFLIYFQGNSAPDKSGLPSDRFSAERTGGSVSTLTIQRTQQEDSAVYLCASRLGGFYNSPLHFGNGTRLTVT.

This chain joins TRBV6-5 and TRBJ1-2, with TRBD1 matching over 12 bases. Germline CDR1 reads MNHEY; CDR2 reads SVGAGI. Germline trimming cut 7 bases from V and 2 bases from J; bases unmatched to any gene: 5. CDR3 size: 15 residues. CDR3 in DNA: TGTGCCAGCACCCCCGGGACAGGGGGCAACTATGGCTACACCTTC. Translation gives CASTPGTGGNYGYTF.

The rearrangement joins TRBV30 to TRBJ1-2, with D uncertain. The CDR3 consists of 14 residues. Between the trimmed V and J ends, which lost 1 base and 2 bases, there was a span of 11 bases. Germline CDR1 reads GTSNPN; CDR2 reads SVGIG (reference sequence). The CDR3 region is CAWSAWRRNYGYTF. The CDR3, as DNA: TGTGCCTGGAGTGCGTGGCGGAGGAACTATGGCTACACCTTC.

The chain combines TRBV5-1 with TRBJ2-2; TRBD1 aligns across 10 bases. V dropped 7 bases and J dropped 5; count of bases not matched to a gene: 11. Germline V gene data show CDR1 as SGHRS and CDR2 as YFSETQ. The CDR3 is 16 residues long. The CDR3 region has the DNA TGCGCCAGCGGGGACAGGGGATTGCCGACTACCGGGGAGCTGTTTTTT. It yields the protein CASGDRGLPTTGELFF. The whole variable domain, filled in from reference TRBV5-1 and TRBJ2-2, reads KAGVTQTPRYLIKTRGQQVTLSCSPISGHRSVSWYQQTPGQGLQFLFEYFSETQRNKGNFPGRFSGRQFSNSRSEMNVSTLELGDSALYLCASGDRGLPTTGELFFGEGSRLTVL.

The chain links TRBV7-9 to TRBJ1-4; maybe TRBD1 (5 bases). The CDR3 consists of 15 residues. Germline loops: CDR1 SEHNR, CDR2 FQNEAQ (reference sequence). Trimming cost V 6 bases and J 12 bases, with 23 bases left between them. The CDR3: CASSRLGTGRGELFF. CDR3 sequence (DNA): TGTGCCAGCAGTCGTTTGGGGACCGGGCGGGGAGAACTGTTTTTT. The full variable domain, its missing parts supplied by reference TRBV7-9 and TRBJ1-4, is DTGVSQNPRHKITKRGQNVTFRCDPISEHNRLYWYRQTLGQGPEFLTYFQNEAQLEKSRLLSDRFSAERPKGSFSTLEIQRTEQGDSAMYLCASSRLGTGRGELFFGSGTQLSVL.

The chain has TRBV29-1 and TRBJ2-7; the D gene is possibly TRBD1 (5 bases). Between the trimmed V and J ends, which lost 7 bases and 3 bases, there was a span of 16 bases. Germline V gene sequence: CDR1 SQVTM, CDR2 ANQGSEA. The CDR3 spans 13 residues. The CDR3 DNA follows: TGCAGCGGGCAAAGGGGCCAGGGCTACGAGCAGTACTTC. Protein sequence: CSGQRGQGYEQYF.

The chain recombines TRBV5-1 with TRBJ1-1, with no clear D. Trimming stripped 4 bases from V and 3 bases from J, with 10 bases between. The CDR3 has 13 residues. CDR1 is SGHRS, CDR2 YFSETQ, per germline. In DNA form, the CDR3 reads TGCGCCAGCAGCCTCGAGATGGACACTGAAGCTTTCTTT. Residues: CASSLEMDTEAFF.

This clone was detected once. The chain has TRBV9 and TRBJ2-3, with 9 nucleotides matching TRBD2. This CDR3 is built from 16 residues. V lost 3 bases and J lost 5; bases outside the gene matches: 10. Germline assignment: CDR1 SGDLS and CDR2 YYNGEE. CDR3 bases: TGTGCCAGCAGCGCGGATCTGCGGGGGGGCGGAGATACGCAGTATTTT. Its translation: CASSADLRGGGDTQYF.

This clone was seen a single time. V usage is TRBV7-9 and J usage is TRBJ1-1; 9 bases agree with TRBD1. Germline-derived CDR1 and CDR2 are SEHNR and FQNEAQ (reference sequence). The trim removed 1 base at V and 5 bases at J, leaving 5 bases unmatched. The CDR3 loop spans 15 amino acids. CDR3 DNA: TGTGCCAGCAGCTTAGATACAGGGGGCCGGACTGAAGCTTTCTTT. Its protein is CASSLDTGGRTEAFF. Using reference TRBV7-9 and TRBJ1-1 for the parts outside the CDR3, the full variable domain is DTGVSQNPRHKITKRGQNVTFRCDPISEHNRLYWYRQTLGQGPEFLTYFQNEAQLEKSRLLSDRFSAERPKGSFSTLEIQRTEQGDSAMYLCASSLDTGGRTEAFFGQGTRLTVV.